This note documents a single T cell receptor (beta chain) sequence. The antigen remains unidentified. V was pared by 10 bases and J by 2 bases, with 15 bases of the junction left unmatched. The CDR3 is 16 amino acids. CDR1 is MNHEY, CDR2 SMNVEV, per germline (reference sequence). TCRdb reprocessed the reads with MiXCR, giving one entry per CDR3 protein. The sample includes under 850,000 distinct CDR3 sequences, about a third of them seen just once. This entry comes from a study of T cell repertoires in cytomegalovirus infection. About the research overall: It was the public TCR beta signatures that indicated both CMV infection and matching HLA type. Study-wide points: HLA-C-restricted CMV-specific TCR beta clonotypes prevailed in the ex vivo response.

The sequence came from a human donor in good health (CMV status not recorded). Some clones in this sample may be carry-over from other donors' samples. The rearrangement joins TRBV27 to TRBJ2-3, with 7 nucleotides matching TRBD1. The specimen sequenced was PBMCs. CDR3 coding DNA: TGTGCCACCAAAATTAGGGGGCAGGGCACCACAGATACGCAGTATTTT. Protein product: CATKIRGQGTTDTQYF.